Listed below are T cell receptor beta chains from one sample, sequenced in a study of T-cell memory formation after mild COVID-19. One entry per CDR3 protein, called by TCRdb with MiXCR from the 5' RACE reads. In the table there are roughly 380,000 distinct CDR3 sequences, 28% of which are singletons. What was sequenced was PBMCs or a T cell subset sorted from them (not recorded which). Every receptor here comes from an adult woman who had mild COVID-19 (a few samples of this study predate the infection). Cell type and time point are not known. CDR3s include the opening cysteine and the closing phenylalanine or tryptophan. A D gene is named only where the DNA matches it firmly. Some rows have no size entry. The others give once, few or many, or a class for an expanded clone.

clone_size | d_call | j_call | v_call | cdr3_nt | cdr3_aa
- | - | TRBJ2-5 | TRBV5-5 | TGTGCCAGCAGCTTTTTTCCAGAGACCCAGTACTTC | CASSFFPETQYF
few | - | TRBJ1-1 | TRBV7-6 | TGTGCCAGCAGCTTAGGGGGGAACCCCACTGAAGCTTTCTTT | CASSLGGNPTEAFF
- | - | TRBJ2-3 | TRBV6-6 | TGTGCCAGCAGTTCCCCGGGAACTACGCAGTATTTT | CASSSPGTTQYF
few | - | TRBJ1-5 | TRBV27 | TGTGCCAGCAGAGTAGGCAATCAGCCCCAGCATTTT | CASRVGNQPQHF
few | TRBD2 | TRBJ2-3 | TRBV4-3 | TGCGCCAGCAGCCAGGGTAGCGGGACTAGCACAGATACGCAGTATTTT | CASSQGSGTSTDTQYF
few | - | TRBJ2-3 | TRBV20-1 | TGCAGTGCTAGAGCCGGGGGTTATCCGCAGTATTTT | CSARAGGYPQYF
few | - | TRBJ2-3 | TRBV7-2 | TGTGCCAGCAGCAACGGACAAAGTGGCCCGGCAGATACGCAGTATTTT | CASSNGQSGPADTQYF
few | - | TRBJ2-7 | TRBV12-3/TRBV12-4 | TGTGCCAGCAGTTTCGGGGCGAACGACTACGAGCAGTACTTC | CASSFGANDYEQYF
few | TRBD2 | TRBJ2-3 | TRBV5-1 | TGCGCCAGCAGCTTGGCCACCGGGACTAGCGGGACAGATACGCAGTATTTT | CASSLATGTSGTDTQYF
few | - | TRBJ1-5 | TRBV11-2 | TGTGCCAGCAGCCCCCTCAAGGGCAGATTCCGCGATCAGCCCCAGCATTTT | CASSPLKGRFRDQPQHF
- | - | TRBJ1-1 | TRBV5-1 | TGCGCCAGCAGCTTGGAGGTAGGGGGGAACACTGAAGCTTTCTTT | CASSLEVGGNTEAFF
- | - | TRBJ1-5 | TRBV7-8 | TGTGCCAGCAGCTTAGCATTCGGAAATCAGCCCCAGCATTTT | CASSLAFGNQPQHF
- | TRBD2 | TRBJ2-2 | TRBV24-1 | TGTGCCACCTCCCGCGAAACCCTAGCGGGAGGACGTACCGGGGAGCTGTTTTTT | CATSRETLAGGRTGELFF
- | - | TRBJ1-3 | TRBV10-3 | TGTGCCATCAGTGAGCCCGCGTTGAACACCATATATTTT | CAISEPALNTIYF
- | - | TRBJ2-1 | TRBV20-1 | TGCAGTGCTAGACGGGGAGACAATGAGCAGTTCTTC | CSARRGDNEQFF
- | - | TRBJ2-7 | TRBV6-5 | TGTGCCAGCAGTACGGGACCGACCATGGAGCAGTACTTC | CASSTGPTMEQYF
- | TRBD1 | TRBJ2-3 | TRBV12-3/TRBV12-4 | TGTGCCAGCAGTGATAGGACAGGGAGAGGTCCAGATACGCAGTATTTT | CASSDRTGRGPDTQYF
few | - | TRBJ2-5 | TRBV20-1 | TGCAGTGCTAGAGATGATCCGGATGAGACCCAGTACTTC | CSARDDPDETQYF
- | TRBD2 | TRBJ2-1 | TRBV10-3 | TGTGCCATCAGTGAGCCGACTAGCGGGAGGAGGTTCGCGTACAATGAGCAGTTCTTC | CAISEPTSGRRFAYNEQFF
- | TRBD1 | TRBJ2-7 | TRBV11-2 | TGTGCCAGCAGCCTCCGGGACAGGGGCGCGGTGGAGCAGTACTTC | CASSLRDRGAVEQYF
- | - | TRBJ1-1 | TRBV30 | TGTGCCTGGAATCTAGTTGGATGGATGAACACTGAAGCTTTCTTT | CAWNLVGWMNTEAFF
few | - | TRBJ2-1 | TRBV7-2 | TGTGCCAGCAGCTTAGTTGCTCGGTACTCGGGGGGCGCTCGGAATGAGCAGTTCTTC | CASSLVARYSGGARNEQFF
few | TRBD2 | TRBJ2-4 | TRBV6-1 | TGTGCCAGCAGTGAGGGACTAGCGGGACGAAGGTACTTC | CASSEGLAGRRYF
few | - | TRBJ2-2 | TRBV5-1 | TGCGCCAGCAGCTTGCAGTCTGGGTCCGCCGGGGAGCTGTTTTTT | CASSLQSGSAGELFF
many | - | TRBJ2-7 | TRBV12-3/TRBV12-4 | TGTGCCAGCAGTTTTGGTCCCACCTACGAGCAGTACTTC | CASSFGPTYEQYF
- | TRBD1 | TRBJ1-2 | TRBV7-3 | TGTGCCAGCAGCCTAGGACAGGTTACTAACTATGGCTACACCTTC | CASSLGQVTNYGYTF
once | - | TRBJ1-1 | TRBV5-1 | TGCGCCAGCAGCACCCGGACACCCGAAGTGAACACTGAAGCTTTCTTT | CASSTRTPEVNTEAFF
few | - | TRBJ2-1 | TRBV4-2 | TGTGCCAGCAGCCAAGTGCACAATGAGCAGTTCTTC | CASSQVHNEQFF
- | TRBD1 | TRBJ2-7 | TRBV7-2 | TGTGCCAGCAGCCAGGGGGCGAAGCAGTACTTC | CASSQGAKQYF
few | - | TRBJ1-2 | TRBV3-1 | TGTGCCAGCAGCCAAGACAGGGGCACCTATGGCTACACCTTC | CASSQDRGTYGYTF
few | - | TRBJ2-3 | TRBV7-3 | TGTGCCAGCAGCCTGGACTATTACGGAGATACGCAGTATTTT | CASSLDYYGDTQYF
- | TRBD2 | TRBJ2-1 | TRBV7-3 | TGTGCCAGCAGCGGAACTAGCGGGAACTCCTACAATGAGCAGTTCTTC | CASSGTSGNSYNEQFF
- | TRBD2 | TRBJ2-1 | TRBV3-1 | TGTGCCAGCAGCCAAGATACTAGCGGGAGCCTGTTCTTC | CASSQDTSGSLFF
- | - | TRBJ1-2 | TRBV12-3/TRBV12-4 | TGTGCCAGCAGTTCGGCTTTCACAGGTCCCTCAGGCGATGGCTACACCTTC | CASSSAFTGPSGDGYTF
many | TRBD1 | TRBJ2-7 | TRBV6-5 | TGTGCCAGCAGTCCCGCAGGGACAGGGGTCCACGAGCAGTACTTC | CASSPAGTGVHEQYF
few | TRBD1 | TRBJ1-1 | TRBV7-3 | TGTGCCAGCAGCTTTACAGGGGGTAGCACTGAAGCTTTCTTT | CASSFTGGSTEAFF
few | TRBD2 | TRBJ2-7 | TRBV14 | TGTGCCAGCAGCCTAGAAACTAGCGGGGACGAGCAGTACTTC | CASSLETSGDEQYF
- | TRBD1 | TRBJ2-7 | TRBV27 | TGTGCCAGCAGGAGATCGACAGGGCAACTAAGGGAGCAGTACTTC | CASRRSTGQLREQYF
few | TRBD2 | TRBJ2-1 | TRBV20-1 | TGCAGTGCGAGACCACTAGCGGGAGTCTATGAGCAGTTCTTC | CSARPLAGVYEQFF
few | TRBD1 | TRBJ2-7 | TRBV9 | TGTGCCAGCAGCCCCCCGGGACAGATCGCCTACGAGCAGTACTTC | CASSPPGQIAYEQYF
- | TRBD2 | TRBJ2-2 | TRBV18 | TGTGCCAGCTCCCCGACCCTAGCGGGACCCAACACCGGGGAGCTGTTTTTT | CASSPTLAGPNTGELFF
- | - | TRBJ2-3 | TRBV20-1 | TGCAGTGCTAGTGAAATACAGCGACGTCGGGATACGCAGTATTTT | CSASEIQRRRDTQYF
- | - | TRBJ2-3 | TRBV7-9 | TGTGCCAGCAAGGAGGGTAGGACAGATACGCAGTATTTT | CASKEGRTDTQYF
few | - | TRBJ2-5 | TRBV7-6 | TGTGCCAGCAGCGGGGGCCCAGGGGCGGCGACCCAGTACTTC | CASSGGPGAATQYF
- | - | TRBJ2-3 | TRBV5-4 | TGTGCCAGCAGCTTTGGACTGACACGCACAGATACGCAGTATTTT | CASSFGLTRTDTQYF
- | - | TRBJ2-7 | TRBV18 | TGTGCCAGCTCACCTCCATCGAGCGGGACAGGAGGCTACGAGCAGTACTTC | CASSPPSSGTGGYEQYF